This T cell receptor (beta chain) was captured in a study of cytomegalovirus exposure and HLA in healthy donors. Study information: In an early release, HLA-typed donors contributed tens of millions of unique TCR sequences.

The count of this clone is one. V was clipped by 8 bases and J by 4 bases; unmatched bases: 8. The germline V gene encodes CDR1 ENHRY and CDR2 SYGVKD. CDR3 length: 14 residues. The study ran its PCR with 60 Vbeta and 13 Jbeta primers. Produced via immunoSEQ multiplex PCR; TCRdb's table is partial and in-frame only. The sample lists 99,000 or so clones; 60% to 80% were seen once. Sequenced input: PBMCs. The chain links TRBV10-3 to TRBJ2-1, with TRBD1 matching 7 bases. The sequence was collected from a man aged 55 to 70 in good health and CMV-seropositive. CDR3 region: CAIVRDSSYNEQFF. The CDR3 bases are TGTGCCATCGTCCGGGACAGTAGTTACAATGAGCAGTTCTTC.